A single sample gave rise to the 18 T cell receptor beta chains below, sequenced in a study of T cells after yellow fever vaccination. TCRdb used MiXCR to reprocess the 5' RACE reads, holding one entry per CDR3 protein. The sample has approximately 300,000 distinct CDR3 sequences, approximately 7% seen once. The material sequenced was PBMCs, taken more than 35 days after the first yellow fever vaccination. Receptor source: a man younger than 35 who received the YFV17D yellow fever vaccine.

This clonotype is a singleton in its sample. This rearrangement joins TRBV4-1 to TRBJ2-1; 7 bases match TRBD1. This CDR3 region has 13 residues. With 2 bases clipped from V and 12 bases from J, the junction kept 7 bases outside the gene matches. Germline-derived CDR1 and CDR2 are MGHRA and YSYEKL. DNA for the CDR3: TGCGCCAGCAGCCAACTTGACAGGGAAGCGCAGTTCTTC. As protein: CASSQLDREAQFF.

For the CDR3, the DNA is TGTGCCAGCAGTTACTCTAATTGGGGTCAGCCCCAGCATTTT. Translating it yields CASSYSNWGQPQHF. The V call is TRBV6-5, the J call TRBJ1-5; D uncertain. This CDR3 has 14 amino acids. CDR1 is MNHEY and CDR2 is SVGAGI in the germline V gene. Trimming took off 0 bases at V and 6 bases at J, with 9 bases between the two ends.

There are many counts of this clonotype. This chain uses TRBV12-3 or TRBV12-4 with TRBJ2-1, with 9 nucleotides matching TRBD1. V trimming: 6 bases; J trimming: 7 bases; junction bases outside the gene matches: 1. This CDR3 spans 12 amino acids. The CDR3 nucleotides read TGTGCCAGCAGGACAGGGGGTAATGAGCAGTTCTTC. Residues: CASRTGGNEQFF.

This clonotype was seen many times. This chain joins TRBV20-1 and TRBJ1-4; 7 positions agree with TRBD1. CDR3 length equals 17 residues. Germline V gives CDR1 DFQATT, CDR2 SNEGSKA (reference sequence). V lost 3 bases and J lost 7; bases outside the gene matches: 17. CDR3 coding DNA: TGCAGTGCTAGTACCTTTAAGTCAGGGGGATCCCGTGAAAAACTGTTTTTT. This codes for CSASTFKSGGSREKLFF.

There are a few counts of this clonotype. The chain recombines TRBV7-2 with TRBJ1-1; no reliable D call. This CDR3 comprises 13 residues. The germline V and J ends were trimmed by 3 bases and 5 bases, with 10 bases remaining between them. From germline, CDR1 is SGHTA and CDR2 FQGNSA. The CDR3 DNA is TGTGCCAGCAGCTTGGACCGGCAGACTGAAGCTTTCTTT. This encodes CASSLDRQTEAFF.

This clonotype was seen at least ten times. The CDR3 here is CASSLAGQGGQPQHF. DNA for the CDR3: TGTGCCAGCAGCTTGGCCGGCCAGGGAGGTCAGCCCCAGCATTTT. This sequence joins TRBV5-5 and TRBJ1-5, with a weak D call TRBD1 (5 bases). The CDR3 consists of 15 residues. Germline V gene lookup returns CDR1 SGHKS and CDR2 YYEKEE (reference sequence). The V and J ends lost 0 bases and 6 bases respectively, with 13 bases between them.

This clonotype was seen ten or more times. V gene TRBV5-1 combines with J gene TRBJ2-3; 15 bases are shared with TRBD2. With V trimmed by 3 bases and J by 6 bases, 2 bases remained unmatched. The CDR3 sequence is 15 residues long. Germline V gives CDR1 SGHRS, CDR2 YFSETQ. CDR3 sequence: CASSSGTSGGDTQYF. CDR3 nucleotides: TGCGCCAGCAGCTCGGGGACTAGCGGGGGGGATACGCAGTATTTT.

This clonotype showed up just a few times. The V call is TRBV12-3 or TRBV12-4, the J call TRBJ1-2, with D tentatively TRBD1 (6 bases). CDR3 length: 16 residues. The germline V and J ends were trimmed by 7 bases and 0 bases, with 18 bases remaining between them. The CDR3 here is CASILRGRGPNYGYTF. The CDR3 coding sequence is TGTGCCAGCATTCTTCGGGGGCGAGGTCCTAACTATGGCTACACCTTC.

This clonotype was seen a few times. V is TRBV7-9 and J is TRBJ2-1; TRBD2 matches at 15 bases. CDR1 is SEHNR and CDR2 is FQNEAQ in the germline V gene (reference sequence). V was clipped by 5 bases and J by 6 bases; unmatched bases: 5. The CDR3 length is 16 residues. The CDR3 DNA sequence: TGTGCCAGCAGCGATCCGGGACTAGCGGGGGGCAATGAGCAGTTCTTC. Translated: CASSDPGLAGGNEQFF. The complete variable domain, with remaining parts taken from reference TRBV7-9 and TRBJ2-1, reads DTGVSQNPRHKITKRGQNVTFRCDPISEHNRLYWYRQTLGQGPEFLTYFQNEAQLEKSRLLSDRFSAERPKGSFSTLEIQRTEQGDSAMYLCASSDPGLAGGNEQFFGPGTRLTVL.

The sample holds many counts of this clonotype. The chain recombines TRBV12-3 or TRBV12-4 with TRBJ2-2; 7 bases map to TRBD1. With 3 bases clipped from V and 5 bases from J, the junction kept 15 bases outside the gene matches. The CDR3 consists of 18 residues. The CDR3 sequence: CASSLGPGQLLWTGELFF. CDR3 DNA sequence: TGTGCCAGCAGTTTGGGTCCGGGACAGCTATTATGGACCGGGGAGCTGTTTTTT.

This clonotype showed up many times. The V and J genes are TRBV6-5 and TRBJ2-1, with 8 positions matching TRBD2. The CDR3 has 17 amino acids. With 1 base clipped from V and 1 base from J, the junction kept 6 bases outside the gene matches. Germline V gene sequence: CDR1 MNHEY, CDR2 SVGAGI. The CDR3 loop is CASSYYFGGVSYNEQFF. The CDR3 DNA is TGTGCCAGCAGTTACTATTTCGGGGGGGTGTCCTACAATGAGCAGTTCTTC.

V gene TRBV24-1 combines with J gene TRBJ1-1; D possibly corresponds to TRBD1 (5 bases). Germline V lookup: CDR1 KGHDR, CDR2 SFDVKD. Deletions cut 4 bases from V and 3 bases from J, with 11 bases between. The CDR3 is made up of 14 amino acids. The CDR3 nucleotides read TGTGCCACCAGTGAAGATGAACAGGACACTGAAGCTTTCTTT. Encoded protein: CATSEDEQDTEAFF.

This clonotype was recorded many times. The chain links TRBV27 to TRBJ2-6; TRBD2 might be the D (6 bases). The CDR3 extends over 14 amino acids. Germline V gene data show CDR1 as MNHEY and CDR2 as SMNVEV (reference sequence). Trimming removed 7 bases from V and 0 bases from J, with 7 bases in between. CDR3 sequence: CASKRASGANVLTF. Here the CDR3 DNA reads TGTGCCAGCAAGCGGGCCTCTGGGGCCAACGTCCTGACTTTC.

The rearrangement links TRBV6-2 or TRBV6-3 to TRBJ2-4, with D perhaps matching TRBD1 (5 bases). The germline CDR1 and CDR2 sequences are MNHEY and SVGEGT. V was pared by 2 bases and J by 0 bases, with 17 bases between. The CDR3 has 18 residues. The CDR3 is CASSYGSARAVAKNIQYF. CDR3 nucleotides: TGTGCCAGCAGTTACGGATCCGCCAGGGCTGTAGCCAAAAACATTCAGTACTTC.

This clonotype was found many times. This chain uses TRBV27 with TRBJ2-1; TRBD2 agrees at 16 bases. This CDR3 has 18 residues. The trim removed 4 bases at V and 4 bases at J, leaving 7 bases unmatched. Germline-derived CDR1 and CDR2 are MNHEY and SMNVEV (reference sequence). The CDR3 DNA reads TGTGCCAGCAGTTCATCGGGACTAGCGGGGGGGCCGTACAATGAGCAGTTCTTC. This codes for CASSSSGLAGGPYNEQFF.

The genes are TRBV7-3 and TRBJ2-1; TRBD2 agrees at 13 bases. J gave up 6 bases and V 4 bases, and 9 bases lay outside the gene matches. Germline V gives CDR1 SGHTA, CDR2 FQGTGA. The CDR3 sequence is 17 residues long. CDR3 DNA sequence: TGTGCCAGCAGCTCCCCAGCCGGGACTAGCGGGGCCAATGAGCAGTTCTTC. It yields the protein CASSSPAGTSGANEQFF.

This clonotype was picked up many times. As DNA, the CDR3 is TGTGCCAGCAGCTTTAGGCAGGGCTCCGGGGAGCTGTTTTTT. Protein: CASSFRQGSGELFF. The J gene is TRBJ2-2, the V gene TRBV7-2, with a tentative D call TRBD1 (5 bases). This CDR3 has 14 residues. Trimming cost V 3 bases and J 6 bases, with 11 bases left between them. Germline CDR1 and CDR2: SGHTA and FQGNSA.

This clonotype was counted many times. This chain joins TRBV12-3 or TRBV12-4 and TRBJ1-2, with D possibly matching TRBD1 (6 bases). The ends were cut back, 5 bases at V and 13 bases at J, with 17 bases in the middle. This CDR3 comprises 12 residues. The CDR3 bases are TGTGCCAGCAGTCGACAGGACCGCTGGAGCACCTTC. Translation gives CASSRQDRWSTF.